Sequencing of this T cell receptor (beta chain) was carried out in a study of cytomegalovirus exposure and HLA in healthy donors. 60 Vbeta and 13 Jbeta primers were used in PCR. In the original workflow: Among the unique TCR beta chains that a later analysis counted, about 84 million in all, about 11 million were shared. Some clones are missing from TCRdb's copy, which holds only in-frame ones; the method was immunoSEQ multiplex PCR. The DNA was the basis for D and trimming; V, J and clone size are from that table. The sample contains 200,000 to 250,000 clones, over 80% of which appear only once. Points on this clone: Its antigen is still unknown.

CDR1 and CDR2 from the germline V gene are SEHNR and FQNEAQ (reference sequence). The CDR3 is 15 amino acids. Trimming shortened V by 5 bases and J by 1 base, and 14 bases separated the two germline ends. Regarding the study as a whole: Earlier results showed most TCR beta V segments being productive about 87% or about 30% of the time. Specificity of a few CMV-associated chains for CMV antigens was verified in vitro.

The TCR comes from a woman in her forties in good health and CMV-seropositive. Sample: PBMCs. V gene TRBV7-9 combines with J gene TRBJ2-5; D possibly corresponds to TRBD1 (6 bases). CDR3 loop: CASSHDTGSQETQYF. The CDR3 DNA reads TGTGCCAGCAGCCATGATACAGGGAGCCAAGAGACCCAGTACTTC.